This TCR beta chain appears in the sequencing data of a study of blood T cells in healthy people across ages. Concerning this clonotype: Its antigen is unidentified.

The authors ran a second PCR of roughly 6 to 12 cycles using a sample-barcoded 5' primer and a J-beta primer mix. Each cDNA molecule carried a tag from a template-switch adaptor that contained 12 random nucleotides. Researchers report that each sample yielded at least 3 million CDR3-containing paired-end reads. TCRdb analysed the 5' RACE reads with MiXCR anew, one entry per CDR3 protein. Of some 900,000 distinct CDR3 sequences in the sample, about 28% were seen once. Overall study results and limits: A roughly linear age-dependent decrease characterized TCR beta diversity per million T cells. With naive T cell percentage, TCR beta diversity showed a strong correlation.

CDR3 length: 16 amino acids. CDR1 and CDR2 from the germline V gene are MNHNY and SVGAGI (reference sequence). Deletions cut 2 bases from V and 3 bases from J, with 14 bases between. The TCR originated in an elderly woman in good health. Sequenced sample: blood. The chain couples TRBV6-6 to TRBJ1-3, with D perhaps TRBD1 (5 bases). CDR3 sequence: CASSYTQGVGGNTIYF. The CDR3 bases are TGTGCCAGCAGTTACACACAAGGGGTCGGTGGAAACACCATATATTTT.